Below are 31 T cell receptor beta chains sequenced from a single sample in a study of blood T cell repertoires in COVID-19. The protocol was immunoSEQ multiplex PCR, while the TCRdb copy is restricted to in-frame clones and leaves out a portion. Altogether over 250,000 clones are present, approximately 78% being singletons, with the ten largest covering 4.5% to 6%. Sequencing was done on a sample of PBMCs or T cells enriched from blood (not recorded which). Receptors originate from a man aged 40-55 years who had been exposed to COVID-19.

The V call is TRBV19, the J call TRBJ2-1; D is uncertain. From germline, CDR1 is LNHDA and CDR2 SQIVND (reference sequence). This CDR3 region has 14 residues. Trimming removed 10 bases at V and 6 bases at J, with 19 bases between. CDR3: CATSSPHTSNEQFF. The CDR3 coding sequence is TGTGCCACCAGTTCACCCCACACGTCCAATGAGCAGTTCTTC.

The V and J genes are TRBV25-1 and TRBJ2-2; TRBD1 matches at 7 bases. CDR1 is MGHDK and CDR2 is SYGVNS in the germline V gene. V lost 6 bases and J lost 3; bases outside the gene matches: 4. The length of the CDR3 is 14 residues. As DNA, the CDR3 is TGTGCCAGCAGCCGACAGGGTTACACCGGGGAGCTGTTTTTT. Translating gives CASSRQGYTGELFF.

This clone was seen more than once but under ten times. This chain links TRBV29-1 with TRBJ1-4; D remains unclear. Trimming cost V 7 bases and J 5 bases, with 11 bases left between them. Germline loops: CDR1 SQVTM, CDR2 ANQGSEA. This CDR3 region has 12 residues. CDR3 coding DNA: TGCAGCGGTGGGAGAGAGAATGAAAAACTGTTTTTT. The encoded protein is CSGGRENEKLFF.

The genes are TRBV19 and TRBJ1-3; 8 nucleotides align to TRBD1. J gave up 1 base and V 3 bases, and 2 bases lay outside the gene matches. CDR1 LNHDA and CDR2 SQIVND come from the germline V gene (reference sequence). This CDR3 spans 15 amino acids. This CDR3 is CASSIGQGSGNTIYF. The CDR3 coding sequence is TGTGCCAGTAGTATCGGACAGGGTTCTGGAAACACCATATATTTT. The full variable domain, its missing parts supplied by reference TRBV19 and TRBJ1-3, is DGGITQSPKYLFRKEGQNVTLSCEQNLNHDAMYWYRQDPGQGLRLIYYSQIVNDFQKGDIAEGYSVSREKKESFPLTVTSAQKNPTAFYLCASSIGQGSGNTIYFGEGSWLTVV.

The rearrangement links TRBV4-2 to TRBJ1-1; D remains ambiguous. The V gene's germline CDR1 is LGHNA and CDR2 YNFKEQ. This CDR3 has 14 residues. V was clipped by 1 base and J by 8 bases, with 14 bases between them. The CDR3 is CASSQVSALSEAFF. CDR3 DNA: TGTGCCAGCAGCCAAGTGTCAGCGCTTTCGGAAGCTTTCTTT.

This chain links TRBV5-1 with TRBJ2-5; 10 bases line up with TRBD2. The CDR3 is 16 residues long. CDR1 is SGHRS and CDR2 is YFSETQ in the germline V gene. The ends lost 2 bases at V and 2 bases at J; junction bases unmatched: 6. In DNA, the CDR3 is TGCGCCAGCAGCTTCGGGGCTAGCGGGGGTCAAGAGACCCAGTACTTC. Translating gives CASSFGASGGQETQYF. Drawing the rest from reference TRBV5-1 and TRBJ2-5, the complete variable domain is KAGVTQTPRYLIKTRGQQVTLSCSPISGHRSVSWYQQTPGQGLQFLFEYFSETQRNKGNFPGRFSGRQFSNSRSEMNVSTLELGDSALYLCASSFGASGGQETQYFGPGTRLLVL.

The rearrangement links TRBV18 to TRBJ1-1, with D possibly TRBD1 on 5 matching bases. CDR1 and CDR2 (germline): KGHSH, LQKENI. The germline V and J ends were trimmed by 6 bases and 1 base, with 9 bases remaining between them. The CDR3 extends over 13 amino acids. The CDR3 region has the DNA TGTGCCAGCTCTCACGACAGGAACACTGAAGCTTTCTTT. Its protein product is CASSHDRNTEAFF.

CDR3 loop: CASSQDGRVGNIQYF. In nucleotides, the CDR3 is TGTGCCAGCAGCCAAGACGGGAGGGTAGGGAACATTCAGTACTTC. This sequence joins TRBV4-2 and TRBJ2-4, with TRBD2 identical over 8 bases. The CDR3 has 15 amino acids. The V and J ends lost 0 bases and 7 bases, in that order; junction bases with no gene match: 5. Germline V gene data show CDR1 as LGHNA and CDR2 as YNFKEQ.

This clone was seen a handful of times. The chain employs TRBV7-8 and TRBJ1-3, with D maybe TRBD1 (6 bases). The CDR3 contains 17 residues. The V gene's germline CDR1 is SGHVS and CDR2 FQNEAQ. Trimming took 4 bases from V and 1 from J, leaving 17 bases between them. CDR3 nucleotide sequence: TGTGCCAGCAGCTACCCCCTCGGGGGGGCGTCTGGAAACACCATATATTTT. This encodes CASSYPLGGASGNTIYF.

A note on this clone: The same CDR3 can be traced to other DNA sequences in this sample. This sequence joins TRBV12-3 or TRBV12-4 and TRBJ2-3; D is unclear. The CDR3 has 11 residues. Trimming took 8 bases from V and 7 from J, leaving 10 bases between them. For the CDR3, the DNA is TGTGCCAGCCTTGGCTCGAATACGCAGTATTTT. This encodes CASLGSNTQYF.

The chain has TRBV5-4 and TRBJ1-1; 7 positions match TRBD1. CDR1 SGHNT and CDR2 YYREEE come from the germline V gene (reference sequence). This CDR3 is built from 13 residues. J was trimmed by 7 bases and V by 3 bases; bases with no gene match: 6. CDR3 sequence: CASSSGPGGEAFF. CDR3 in DNA: TGTGCCAGCAGCTCTGGACCAGGGGGTGAAGCTTTCTTT.

Written as DNA, the CDR3 is TGTGCCAGCAGCCGATATACAGGGGTCCAAGAGACCCAGTACTTC. It is translated as CASSRYTGVQETQYF. The chain uses TRBV7-3 and TRBJ2-5, with TRBD1 matching over 7 bases. This CDR3 contains 15 residues. Germline V gives CDR1 SGHTA, CDR2 FQGTGA. The V and J ends lost 5 bases and 1 base, in that order; junction bases with no gene match: 7.

This sequence joins TRBV27 and TRBJ1-4; weak D call: TRBD1 (5 bases). Germline-derived CDR1 and CDR2 are MNHEY and SMNVEV (reference sequence). CDR3 size: 15 residues. V was cut by 0 bases and J by 8 bases, with 13 bases left in between. The CDR3 here is CASSLSLRGGEKLFF. CDR3 DNA sequence: TGTGCCAGCAGTTTATCGTTGAGGGGAGGCGAAAAACTGTTTTTT.

Only a few counts were recorded for this clone. J is TRBJ2-5 and V is TRBV5-4, with TRBD2 matching 16 bases. Trimming took 4 bases from V and 5 from J; bases not matched to a gene: 8. Per the germline V gene, CDR1 is SGHNT and CDR2 is YYREEE (reference sequence). This CDR3 is 17 amino acids long. In DNA form, the CDR3 reads TGTGCCAGCAGCCCGGGACTAGCGGGAGGGCCTGAGGAGACCCAGTACTTC. As protein: CASSPGLAGGPEETQYF.

V and J are TRBV10-3 and TRBJ1-2; D is possibly TRBD1 (6 bases). The CDR3 contains 13 residues. V shed 4 bases and J shed 8 bases, with 14 bases lying between them. Per the germline V gene, CDR1 is ENHRY and CDR2 is SYGVKD. CDR3: CAISGGPGQGYTF. In nucleotides, the CDR3 is TGTGCCATCAGTGGGGGGCCGGGGCAGGGCTACACCTTC.

The rearrangement links TRBV5-1 to TRBJ1-2; D is uncertain. The CDR3 is 14 residues long. The germline gives CDR1 SGHRS, CDR2 YFSETQ. V was pared by 0 bases and J by 7 bases, with 13 bases between. The CDR3 is CASSLEGRGGGYTF. CDR3 sequence (DNA): TGCGCCAGCAGCTTGGAAGGTCGCGGTGGTGGCTACACCTTC.

This rearrangement joins TRBV9 to TRBJ1-2; the match to TRBD1 covers 7 bases. CDR3 length: 15 residues. Trimming at V came to 0 bases and at J to 5 bases, leaving 7 bases not matched to a gene. Germline V gives CDR1 SGDLS, CDR2 YYNGEE. CDR3 bases: TGTGCCAGCAGCGTAGGACAGGGAAGGAATTATGGCTACACCTTC. It codes for CASSVGQGRNYGYTF.

The chain recombines TRBV16 with TRBJ2-1; D remains unclear. The CDR3 loop spans 11 amino acids. Germline assignment: CDR1 KGHSY and CDR2 FQNENV. The V end lost 6 bases, the J end lost 5 bases, and 5 bases lay between the germline ends. The CDR3 bases are TGTGCCAGCAGTCGTGACAATGAGCAGTTCTTC. Its protein is CASSRDNEQFF.

J is TRBJ2-1 and V is TRBV20-1; 9 nucleotides match TRBD2. The CDR3 is 15 residues long. J gave up 8 bases and V 3 bases, and 11 bases lay outside the gene matches. Germline CDR1 is DFQATT and CDR2 is SNEGSKA (reference sequence). In DNA, the CDR3 is TGCAGTGCTAGTTTTAGCGGCGGGGGGGACGATGAGCAGTTCTTC. It encodes CSASFSGGGDDEQFF.

The chain joins TRBV25-1 to TRBJ2-3, with 10 positions matching TRBD2. The CDR3 has 14 amino acids. The V gene's germline CDR1 is MGHDK and CDR2 SYGVNS. The J segment lost 1 base and the V segment lost 6 bases, leaving 1 base of the junction unmatched. The CDR3 region has the DNA TGTGCCAGCAGGCTAGCGGGGGGCACAGATACGCAGTATTTT. Its translation is CASRLAGGTDTQYF.

The rearrangement joins TRBV2 to TRBJ1-2, with D tentatively TRBD1 (6 bases). V was clipped by 7 bases and J by 8 bases, with 11 bases between them. The CDR3 is 11 residues long. The germline CDR1 and CDR2 sequences are SNHLY and FYNNEI. CDR3 sequence: CASMMTGGYTF. CDR3 DNA: TGTGCCAGCATGATGACAGGCGGCTACACCTTC. The full variable domain, rest sourced from reference TRBV2 and TRBJ1-2, is EPEVTQTPSHQVTQMGQEVILRCVPISNHLYFYWYRQILGQKVEFLVSFYNNEISEKSEIFDDQFSVERPDGSNFTLKIRSTKLEDSAMYFCASMMTGGYTFGSGTRLTVV.

The chain uses TRBV29-1 and TRBJ2-7; maybe TRBD2 (7 bases). The V gene lost 7 bases and the J gene lost 5 bases, with 12 bases spanning the gap. The CDR3 is made up of 11 amino acids. CDR1 is SQVTM, CDR2 ANQGSEA, per germline. The CDR3 region has the DNA TGCAGCGCCCAGGGGAGGGACGAGCAGTACTTC. Amino acid sequence: CSAQGRDEQYF.

V and J are TRBV11-3 and TRBJ2-7; 8 positions match TRBD2. CDR1 and CDR2 (germline): SGHNT, YENEEA. The CDR3 has 15 amino acids. Trimming cost V 4 bases and J 4 bases; bases outside gene matches: 9. The CDR3 DNA reads as TGTGCCAGCAGCTGGGATAGCGGGGCCCGATACGAGCAGTACTTC. This translates into CASSWDSGARYEQYF. Complete variable domain (other parts from reference TRBV11-3 and TRBJ2-7): EAGVVQSPRYKIIEKKQPVAFWCNPISGHNTLYWYLQNLGQGPELLIRYENEEAVDDSQLPKDRFSAERLKGVDSTLKIQPAELGDSAVYLCASSWDSGARYEQYFGPGTRLTVT.

This chain joins TRBV24-1 and TRBJ1-5, with 7 bases fitting TRBD1. The CDR3 is 12 amino acids. Per the germline V gene, CDR1 is KGHDR and CDR2 is SFDVKD. The V segment lost 11 bases and the J segment 4 bases; nucleotides outside the gene matches: 4. CDR3 sequence reads: CAIQGENQPQHF. The CDR3 DNA is TGTGCCATCCAGGGGGAAAATCAGCCCCAGCATTTT.

This rearrangement joins TRBV3-1 (or the pseudogene TRBV3-2) to TRBJ2-7, with TRBD2 as a possible D gene (6 bases). V was trimmed by 3 bases and J by 3 bases, leaving 12 bases between them. Germline CDR1 and CDR2: LGHDT and YNNKEL (reference sequence). The length of the CDR3 is 14 residues. CDR3: CASSHLEGNYEQYF. The DNA of the CDR3 is TGTGCCAGCAGCCATCTGGAGGGGAACTACGAGCAGTACTTC.

This rearrangement joins TRBV18 to TRBJ2-3; no clear D. This CDR3 has 14 residues. V lost 3 bases, J lost 2 bases, and 9 bases lay in between. Germline V lookup: CDR1 KGHSH, CDR2 LQKENI. CDR3 loop: CASSPRSSTDTQYF. DNA of the CDR3: TGTGCCAGCTCACCCCGTTCTTCCACAGATACGCAGTATTTT.

Only one count was recorded for this clone. The chain combines TRBV9 with TRBJ2-1, with D possibly matching TRBD2 (5 bases). The CDR3 totals 16 residues. Looked up from germline, CDR1 is SGDLS and CDR2 is YYNGEE. The V end lost 0 bases, the J end lost 4 bases, and 14 bases lay between the germline ends. The DNA of the CDR3 is TGTGCCAGCAGCGTAGGGCTAGCCAACCCATACAATGAGCAGTTCTTC. Protein product: CASSVGLANPYNEQFF.

The V and J genes are TRBV5-6 and TRBJ2-7, with TRBD2 identical over 9 bases. The CDR3 extends over 15 amino acids. V shed 5 bases and J 7 bases; nucleotides not matched to a gene: 13. Germline CDR1 SGHDT, CDR2 YYEEEE. CDR3 protein: CASSSHQGGRGEQYF. The CDR3 DNA sequence: TGTGCCAGCAGTTCTCATCAAGGCGGGAGGGGGGAGCAGTACTTC.

The chain is built from TRBV18 and TRBJ1-4; D remains unclear. V lost 1 base to trimming and J lost 0 bases, with 6 bases between them. The CDR3 has 15 residues. Germline V CDR1 and CDR2: KGHSH, LQKENI. Here the CDR3 DNA reads TGTGCCAGCTCACCACAGCTTGCAACTAATGAAAAACTGTTTTTT. Amino acids: CASSPQLATNEKLFF.

The rearrangement joins TRBV6-1 to TRBJ1-5, with 8 bases lining up with TRBD1. The germline gives CDR1 MNHNS, CDR2 SASEGT. After removal of 4 bases from V and 6 bases from J, the junction contained 17 bases not matched to a gene. The CDR3 runs to 18 residues. In nucleotides, the CDR3 is TGTGCCAGCAGTGGCCCCTTCGTGGACAGGGTAACGTTTCAGCCCCAGCATTTT. Translating it yields CASSGPFVDRVTFQPQHF.

This clone has a single count. The rearrangement joins TRBV13 to TRBJ1-1; 9 positions match TRBD1. J was trimmed by 3 bases and V by 2 bases; bases with no gene match: 4. This CDR3 has 15 amino acids. CDR1 is PRHDT and CDR2 is FYEKMQ in the germline V gene (reference sequence). The DNA of the CDR3 is TGTGCCAGCAGCTTATACCGGACAGGGGACACTGAAGCTTTCTTT. Its translation is CASSLYRTGDTEAFF.